Below, one T cell receptor beta chain is given with its context. The PCR made use of 60 Vbeta and 13 Jbeta primers. Only in-frame clones appear in the TCRdb table, and some are missing; sequencing was by immunoSEQ multiplex PCR. Its table lists about 91,000 clones. These data are taken from a study of cytomegalovirus exposure and HLA in healthy donors. This receptor was identified in a woman aged 25 to 39 in good health and CMV-seronegative. Input material: PBMCs.

In DNA, the CDR3 is TGTGCCGCTAGTGACAGGGTGAGGGAAAGAGCTTTCTTT. It translates to CAASDRVRERAFF. The J gene is TRBJ1-1, the V gene TRBV6-1; TRBD1 matches 7 bases. Germline trimming cut 11 bases from V and 10 bases from J; bases unmatched to any gene: 16. The CDR3 sequence is 13 residues long. Germline assignment: CDR1 MNHNS and CDR2 SASEGT.